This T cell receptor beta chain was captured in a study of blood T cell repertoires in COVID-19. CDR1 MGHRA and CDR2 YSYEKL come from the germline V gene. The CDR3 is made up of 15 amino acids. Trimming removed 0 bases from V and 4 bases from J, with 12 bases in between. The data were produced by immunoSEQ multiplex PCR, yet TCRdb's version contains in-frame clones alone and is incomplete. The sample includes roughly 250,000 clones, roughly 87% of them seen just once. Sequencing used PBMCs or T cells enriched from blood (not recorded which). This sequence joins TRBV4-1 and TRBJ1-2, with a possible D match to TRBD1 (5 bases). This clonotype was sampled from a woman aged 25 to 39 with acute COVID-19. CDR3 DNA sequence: TGCGCCAGCAGCCAAGATCGGGGGTGGTCCTATGGCTACACCTTC. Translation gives CASSQDRGWSYGYTF.